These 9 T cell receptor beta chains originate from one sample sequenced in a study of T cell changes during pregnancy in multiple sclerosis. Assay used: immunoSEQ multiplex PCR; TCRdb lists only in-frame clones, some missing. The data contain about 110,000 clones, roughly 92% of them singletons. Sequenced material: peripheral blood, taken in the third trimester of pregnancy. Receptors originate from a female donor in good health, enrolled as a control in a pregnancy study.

The DNA of the CDR3 is TGCGCCAGCAGCTCCGGACAGGGTAACCACTCACCCCTCCACTTT. Its translation is CASSSGQGNHSPLHF. The chain couples TRBV5-1 to TRBJ1-6; 8 bases map to TRBD1. This CDR3 is built from 15 residues. The V gene end was trimmed by 3 bases and the J gene end by 10 bases; junction bases not matched to a gene: 9. CDR1 is SGHRS and CDR2 is YFSETQ in the germline V gene. Using reference TRBV5-1 and TRBJ1-6 for the parts outside the CDR3, the full variable domain is KAGVTQTPRYLIKTRGQQVTLSCSPISGHRSVSWYQQTPGQGLQFLFEYFSETQRNKGNFPGRFSGRQFSNSRSEMNVSTLELGDSALYLCASSSGQGNHSPLHFGNGTRLTVT.

CDR3 nucleotides: TGTGCCAGTAGTACCGGGACAGGGCCACGCGAGCAGTACTTC. Amino acid sequence: CASSTGTGPREQYF. This chain uses TRBV19 with TRBJ2-7, with 9 bases lining up with TRBD1. Germline values: CDR1 LNHDA, CDR2 SQIVND (reference sequence). The CDR3 is made up of 14 amino acids. V shed 4 bases, J shed 6 bases, and the junction held 7 bases outside the gene matches.

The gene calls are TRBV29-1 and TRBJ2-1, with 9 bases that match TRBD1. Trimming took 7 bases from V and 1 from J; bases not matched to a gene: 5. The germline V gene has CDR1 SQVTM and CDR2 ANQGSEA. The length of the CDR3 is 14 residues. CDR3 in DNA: TGCAGCGACCGGGGACAGGGTTCCTACAATGAGCAGTTCTTC. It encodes CSDRGQGSYNEQFF.

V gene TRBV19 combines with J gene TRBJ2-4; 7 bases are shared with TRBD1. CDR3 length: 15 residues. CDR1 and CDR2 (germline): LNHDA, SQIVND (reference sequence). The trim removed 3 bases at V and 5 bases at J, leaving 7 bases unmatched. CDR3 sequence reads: CASSMGGTAENIQYF. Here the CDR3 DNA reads TGTGCCAGTAGTATGGGTGGGACAGCGGAAAACATTCAGTACTTC.

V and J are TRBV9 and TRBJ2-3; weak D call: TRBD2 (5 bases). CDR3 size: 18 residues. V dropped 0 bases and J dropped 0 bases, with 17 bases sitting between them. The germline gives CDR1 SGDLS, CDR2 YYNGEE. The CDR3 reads CASSVDFGSSPSTDTQYF. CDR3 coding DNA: TGTGCCAGCAGCGTAGACTTCGGGTCTAGCCCTAGCACAGATACGCAGTATTTT.

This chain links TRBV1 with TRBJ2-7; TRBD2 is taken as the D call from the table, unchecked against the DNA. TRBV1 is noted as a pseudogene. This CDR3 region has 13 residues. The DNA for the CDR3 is TGCACCCTCGGCCGGGTTCTTCCCTACGAGCAGTACTTC. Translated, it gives CTLGRVLPYEQYF.

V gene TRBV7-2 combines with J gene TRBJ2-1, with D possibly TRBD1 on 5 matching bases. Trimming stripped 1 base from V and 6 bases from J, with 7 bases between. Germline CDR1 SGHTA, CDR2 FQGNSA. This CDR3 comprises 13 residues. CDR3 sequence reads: CASSLEQGNEQFF. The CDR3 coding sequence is TGTGCCAGCAGCTTAGAGCAGGGCAATGAGCAGTTCTTC.

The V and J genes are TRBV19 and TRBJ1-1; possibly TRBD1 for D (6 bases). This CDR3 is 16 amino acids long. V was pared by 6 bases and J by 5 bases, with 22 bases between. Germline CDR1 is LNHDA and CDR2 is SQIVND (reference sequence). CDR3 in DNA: TGTGCCAGTAGATTTGATGCCAGGGGAGTATGGACTGAAGCTTTCTTT. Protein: CASRFDARGVWTEAFF. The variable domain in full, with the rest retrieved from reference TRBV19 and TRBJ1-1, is DGGITQSPKYLFRKEGQNVTLSCEQNLNHDAMYWYRQDPGQGLRLIYYSQIVNDFQKGDIAEGYSVSREKKESFPLTVTSAQKNPTAFYLCASRFDARGVWTEAFFGQGTRLTVV.

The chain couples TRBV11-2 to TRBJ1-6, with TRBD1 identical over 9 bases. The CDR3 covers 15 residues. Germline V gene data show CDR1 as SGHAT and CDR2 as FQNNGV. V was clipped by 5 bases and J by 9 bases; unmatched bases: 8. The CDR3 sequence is CASSLGTGPRSPLHF. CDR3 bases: TGTGCCAGCAGCCTCGGGACAGGGCCTCGTTCACCCCTCCACTTT.